The clone carrying this TCR beta chain was picked up many times. This CDR3 is built from 14 residues. Looked up from germline, CDR1 is MNHEY and CDR2 is SVGEGT. V was pared by 8 bases and J by 3 bases, with 15 bases between. The data were taken from a study of T cells in Graves' hyperthyroidism and ophthalmopathy. Amplification targeted TCR beta CDR3 regions from RNA transcripts. Using the HTBI primer set, a first-round RT-PCR was run on the TCR CDR3. TCRdb called the multiplex PCR reads again in MiXCR, with one record for every CDR3 protein. The sample records more than 350,000 distinct CDR3 sequences, approximately 16% being singletons.

This chain connects TRBV6-2 or TRBV6-3 to TRBJ2-3; no reliable D call. Specimen: blood. This TCR was recovered from a woman aged 55-75 years with Graves' ophthalmopathy. In nucleotides, the CDR3 is TGTGCCAGCGGTTGGTCTTCGCCTACAGATACGCAGTATTTT. Protein product: CASGWSSPTDTQYF.